The TCR beta chain under discussion was sequenced for a study of T cell responses to AZD1222 COVID-19 vaccine (dated by TCRdb to the early 2020s). Regarding the study in general: AZD1222 recipients with second doses at about 4 weeks or about 12 weeks were pooled, because spike-specific TCR depth and breadth did not differ between schedules. A total of just over 230 trial participants underwent TCR sequencing, of whom some 200 had received two doses of AZD1222 and about 25 had received two doses of the MenACWY control vaccine. Enrollment into the trials was organized by age into subgroups of 18-55, 56-69 and 70-plus years, and those subgroups contained about 150, 27 and 61 TCR-sequenced participants, respectively. Overall study results and their limits: Nearly half of unique spike-specific TCRs reportedly recognized epitopes outside regions mutated in the B.1.351 and B.1.1.7 variants. Vaccine-associated CD4 TCRs spanned the whole spike protein, with dominant responses in regions 160-218 and 743-854. The 56-69-year group was small, and its depth increase did not reach significance, likely because of low power. Most participants were white British and females outnumbered males, and the authors suggested that clonal diversity may have been underestimated. Conclusions about previously exposed vaccinees are limited because only five to seven AZD1222 recipients were SARS-CoV-2 seropositive at baseline. Because no day 14 peak-response samples were available, the repertoires could be characterized only after the peak T cell response. After two AZD1222 doses, spike-specific TCR breadth and depth were significantly higher than at day 0 and than in MenACWY recipients.

V loses 4 bases, J loses 7 bases, and the germline ends lie 8 bases apart. Measured from the cysteine to the phenylalanine, the CDR3 is 13 residues long. The read is trimmed to its CDR3 DNA, 39 bases read in frame from base 1. CDR1 SEHNR and CDR2 FQNEAQ were looked up in the germline V gene (reference sequence). In the paper's terms, the time point label means: baseline before first vaccination. The vaccinee samples were drawn from two UK trials, COV001 and COV002, one of which was a single-blind randomized controlled phase 2/3 trial testing AZD1222 (ChAdOx1 nCoV-19) in healthy adults. For TCRbeta chain sequencing, PBMC samples from trial participants were taken at day 0 and at day 28 after the second dose. With respect to this clone: Which antigen it targets is not known. The record has no base qualities; no much larger clone is one base away.

The CDR3 regions of human TCRbeta chains were analyzed by immunosequencing. On the authors' methods: Repertoire TCRs were matched against a reference library of SARS-CoV-2-specific TCRs generated with the MIRA antigen-specificity platform. Breadth was defined as the fraction of unique TCRs that were SARS-CoV-2-associated, and depth was defined as the fraction of total T cells that were SARS-CoV-2-associated. Using the MIRA data, each spike-specific TCR was mapped to the spike region that the TCR reacts to and placed in a CD4 or CD8 class. Log10-transformed breadth and depth values were compared by one-way ANOVA with Sidak's multiple comparisons tests. TCRdb obtained this table from immuneACCESS and retained in-frame rearrangements with V and J assigned. These tables miss some clones; where compared with another copy, unresolved V genes account for less than half of the shortfall, and the remainder is unexplained. V, J and clone size derive from that table, while D and trimming were established from the DNA sequence. This sample comprises fewer than 150,000 clones, about 93% of them detected only once. The biggest ten clones account for about 0.91% of the sample.

The TCR originated in an adult in good health. The V gene is TRBV7-9 and the J gene is TRBJ1-6; the D gene lacks a confident call. Sequencing used peripheral blood, obtained on day 0 of AZD1222 vaccination. CDR3 loop: CASSSASNSPLHF. The nucleotide sequence is TGTGCCAGCAGCTCCGCCTCCAATTCACCCCTCCACTTT.